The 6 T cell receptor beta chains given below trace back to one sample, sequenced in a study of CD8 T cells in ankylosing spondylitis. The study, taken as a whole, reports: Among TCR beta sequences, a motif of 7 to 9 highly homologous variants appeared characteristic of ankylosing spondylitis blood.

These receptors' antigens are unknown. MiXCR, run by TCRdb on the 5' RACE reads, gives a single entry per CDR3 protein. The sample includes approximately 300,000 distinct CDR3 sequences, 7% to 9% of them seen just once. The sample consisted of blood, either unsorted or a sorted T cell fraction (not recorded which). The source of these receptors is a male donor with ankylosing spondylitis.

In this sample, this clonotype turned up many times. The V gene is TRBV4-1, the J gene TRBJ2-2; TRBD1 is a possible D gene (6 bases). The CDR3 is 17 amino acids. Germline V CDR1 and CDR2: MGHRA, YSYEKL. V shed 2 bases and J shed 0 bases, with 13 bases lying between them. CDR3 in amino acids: CASSQTDEGANTGELFF. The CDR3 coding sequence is TGCGCCAGCAGCCAAACCGATGAGGGGGCGAACACCGGGGAGCTGTTTTTT.

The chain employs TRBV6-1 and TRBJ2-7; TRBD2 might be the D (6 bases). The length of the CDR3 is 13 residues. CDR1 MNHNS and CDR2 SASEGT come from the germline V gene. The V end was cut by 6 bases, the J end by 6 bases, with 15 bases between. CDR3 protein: CASRRGVGGEQYF. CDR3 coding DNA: TGTGCCAGCAGACGAGGTGTGGGGGGCGAGCAGTACTTC.

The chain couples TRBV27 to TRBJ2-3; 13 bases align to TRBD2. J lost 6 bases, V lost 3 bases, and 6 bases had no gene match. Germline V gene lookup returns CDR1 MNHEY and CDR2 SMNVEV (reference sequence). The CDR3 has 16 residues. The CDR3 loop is CASSLGGLAGVDTQYF. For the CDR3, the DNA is TGTGCCAGCAGTTTGGGAGGACTAGCGGGAGTGGATACGCAGTATTTT.

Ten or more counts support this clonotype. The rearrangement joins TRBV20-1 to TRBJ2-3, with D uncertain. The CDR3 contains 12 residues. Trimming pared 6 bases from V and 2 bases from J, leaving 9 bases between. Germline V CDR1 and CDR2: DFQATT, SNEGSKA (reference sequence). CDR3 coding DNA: TGCAGTGCCAAAAGAACCACAGATACGCAGTATTTT. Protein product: CSAKRTTDTQYF.

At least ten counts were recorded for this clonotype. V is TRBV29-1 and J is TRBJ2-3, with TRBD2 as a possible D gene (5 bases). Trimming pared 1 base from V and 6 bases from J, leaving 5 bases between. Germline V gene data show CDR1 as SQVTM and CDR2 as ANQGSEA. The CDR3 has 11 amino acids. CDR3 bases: TGCAGCGTTGAAGGCGGGGATACGCAGTATTTT. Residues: CSVEGGDTQYF.

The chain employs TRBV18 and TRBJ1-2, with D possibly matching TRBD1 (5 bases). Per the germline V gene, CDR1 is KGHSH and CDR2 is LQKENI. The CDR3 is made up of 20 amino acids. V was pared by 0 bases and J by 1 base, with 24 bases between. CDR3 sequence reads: CASSPPFFIEKGTLNYGYTF. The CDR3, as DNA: TGTGCCAGCTCACCACCCTTTTTCATTGAAAAGGGGACTCTTAACTATGGCTACACCTTC.